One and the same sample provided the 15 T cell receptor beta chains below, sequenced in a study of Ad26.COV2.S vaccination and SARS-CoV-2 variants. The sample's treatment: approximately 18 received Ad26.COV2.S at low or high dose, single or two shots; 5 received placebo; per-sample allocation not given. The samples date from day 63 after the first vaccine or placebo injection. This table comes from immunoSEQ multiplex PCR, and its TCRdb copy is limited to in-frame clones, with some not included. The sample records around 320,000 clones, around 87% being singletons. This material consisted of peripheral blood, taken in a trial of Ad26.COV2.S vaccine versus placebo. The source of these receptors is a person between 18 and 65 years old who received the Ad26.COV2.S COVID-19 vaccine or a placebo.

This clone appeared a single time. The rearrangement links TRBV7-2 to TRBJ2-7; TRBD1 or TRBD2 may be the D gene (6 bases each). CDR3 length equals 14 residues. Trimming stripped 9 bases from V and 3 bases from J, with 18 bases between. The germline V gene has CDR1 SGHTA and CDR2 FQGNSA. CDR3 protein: CASYLSGGGYEQYF. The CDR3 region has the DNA TGTGCCAGTTACCTCTCCGGGGGCGGCTACGAGCAGTACTTC.

The CDR3 coding sequence is TGTGCCAGCAGCCAGGACAGGGAGGCCTATGGCTACACCTTC. Its translation: CASSQDREAYGYTF. The chain employs TRBV7-8 and TRBJ1-2; TRBD1 matches at 8 bases. The CDR3 totals 14 residues. Germline values: CDR1 SGHVS, CDR2 FQNEAQ. J gave up 4 bases and V 5 bases, and 6 bases lay outside the gene matches.

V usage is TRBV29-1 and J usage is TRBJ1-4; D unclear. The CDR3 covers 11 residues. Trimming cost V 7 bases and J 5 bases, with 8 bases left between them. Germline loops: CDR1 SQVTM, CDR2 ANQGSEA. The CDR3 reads CSAMRNEKLFF. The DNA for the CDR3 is TGCAGCGCCATGAGAAATGAAAAACTGTTTTTT.

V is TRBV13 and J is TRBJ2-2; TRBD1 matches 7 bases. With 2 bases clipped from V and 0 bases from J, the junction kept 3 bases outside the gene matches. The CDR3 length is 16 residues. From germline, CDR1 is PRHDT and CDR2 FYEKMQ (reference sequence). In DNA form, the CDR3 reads TGTGCCAGCAGCTTACGAGGGGGCTCGAACACCGGGGAGCTGTTTTTT. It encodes CASSLRGGSNTGELFF.

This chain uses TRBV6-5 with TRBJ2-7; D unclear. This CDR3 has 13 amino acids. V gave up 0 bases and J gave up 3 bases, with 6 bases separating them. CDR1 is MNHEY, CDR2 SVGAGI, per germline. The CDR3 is CASSYSGNYEQYF. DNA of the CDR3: TGTGCCAGCAGTTACTCGGGCAACTACGAGCAGTACTTC.

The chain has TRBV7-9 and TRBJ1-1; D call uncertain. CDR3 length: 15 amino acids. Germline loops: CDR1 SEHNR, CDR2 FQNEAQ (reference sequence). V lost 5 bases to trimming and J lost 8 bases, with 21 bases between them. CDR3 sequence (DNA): TGTGCCAGCAGCACCCAGACCGGCATTAAAGAAGAAGCTTTCTTT. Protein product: CASSTQTGIKEEAFF.

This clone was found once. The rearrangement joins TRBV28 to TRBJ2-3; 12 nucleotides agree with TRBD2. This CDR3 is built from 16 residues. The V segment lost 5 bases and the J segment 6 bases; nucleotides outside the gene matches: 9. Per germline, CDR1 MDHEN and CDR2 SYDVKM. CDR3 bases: TGTGCCAGCAGTCTTACTAGCGGGGGGCCCCGGGATACGCAGTATTTT. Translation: CASSLTSGGPRDTQYF. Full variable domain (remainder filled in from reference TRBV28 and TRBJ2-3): DVKVTQSSRYLVKRTGEKVFLECVQDMDHENMFWYRQDPGLGLRLIYFSYDVKMKEKGDIPEGYSVSREKKERFSLILESASTNQTSMYLCASSLTSGGPRDTQYFGPGTRLTVL.

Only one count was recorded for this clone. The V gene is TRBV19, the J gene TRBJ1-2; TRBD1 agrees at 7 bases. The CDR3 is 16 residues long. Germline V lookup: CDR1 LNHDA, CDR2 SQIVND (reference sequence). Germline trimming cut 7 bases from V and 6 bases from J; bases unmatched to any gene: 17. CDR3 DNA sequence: TGTGCCAGTACCCCAGTTCTGAGGAGGGGGCGGGATGGCTACACCTTC. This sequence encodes CASTPVLRRGRDGYTF.

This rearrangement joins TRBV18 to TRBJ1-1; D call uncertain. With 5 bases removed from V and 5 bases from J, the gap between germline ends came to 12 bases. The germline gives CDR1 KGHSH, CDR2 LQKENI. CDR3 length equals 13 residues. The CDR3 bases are TGTGCCAGCTCAATCCGGGCAAAGACTGAAGCTTTCTTT. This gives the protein CASSIRAKTEAFF.

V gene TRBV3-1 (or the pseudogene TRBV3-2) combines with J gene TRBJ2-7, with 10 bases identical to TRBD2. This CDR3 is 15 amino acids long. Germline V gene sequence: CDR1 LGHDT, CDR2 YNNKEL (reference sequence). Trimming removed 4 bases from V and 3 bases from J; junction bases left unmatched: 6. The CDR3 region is CASSPAGGGLYEQYF. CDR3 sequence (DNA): TGTGCCAGCAGCCCAGCGGGGGGGGGCCTCTACGAGCAGTACTTC.

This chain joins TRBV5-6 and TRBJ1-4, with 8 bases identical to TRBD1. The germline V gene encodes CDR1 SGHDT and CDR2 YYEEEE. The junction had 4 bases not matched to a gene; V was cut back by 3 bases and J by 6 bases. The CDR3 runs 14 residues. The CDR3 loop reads CASSSVTGDEKLFF. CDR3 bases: TGTGCCAGCAGCTCGGTGACAGGGGATGAAAAACTGTTTTTT.

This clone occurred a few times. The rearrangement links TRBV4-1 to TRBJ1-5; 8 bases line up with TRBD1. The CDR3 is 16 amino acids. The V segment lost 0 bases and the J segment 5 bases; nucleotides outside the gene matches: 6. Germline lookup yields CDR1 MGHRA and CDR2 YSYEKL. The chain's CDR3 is CASSQEVAGGYQPQHF. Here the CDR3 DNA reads TGCGCCAGCAGCCAAGAAGTGGCAGGGGGCTATCAGCCCCAGCATTTT.

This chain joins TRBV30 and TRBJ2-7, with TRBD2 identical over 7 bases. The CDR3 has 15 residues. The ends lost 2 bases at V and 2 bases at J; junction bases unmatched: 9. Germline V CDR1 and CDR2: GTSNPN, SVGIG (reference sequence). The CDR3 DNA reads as TGTGCCTGGAGTCGGGGGGTACAGACACCCTACGAGCAGTACTTC. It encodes CAWSRGVQTPYEQYF.

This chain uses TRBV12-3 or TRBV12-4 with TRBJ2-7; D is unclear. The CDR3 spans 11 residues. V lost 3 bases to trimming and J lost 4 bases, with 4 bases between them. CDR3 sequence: CASSFRYEQYF. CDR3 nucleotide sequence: TGTGCCAGCAGTTTCAGGTACGAGCAGTACTTC.

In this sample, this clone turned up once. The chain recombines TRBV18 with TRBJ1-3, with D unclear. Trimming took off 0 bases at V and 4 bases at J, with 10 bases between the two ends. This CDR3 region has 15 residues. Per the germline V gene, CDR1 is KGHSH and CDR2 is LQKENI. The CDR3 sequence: CASSPPNRRGNTIYF. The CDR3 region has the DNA TGTGCCAGCTCACCACCCAACAGACGAGGAAACACCATATATTTT.